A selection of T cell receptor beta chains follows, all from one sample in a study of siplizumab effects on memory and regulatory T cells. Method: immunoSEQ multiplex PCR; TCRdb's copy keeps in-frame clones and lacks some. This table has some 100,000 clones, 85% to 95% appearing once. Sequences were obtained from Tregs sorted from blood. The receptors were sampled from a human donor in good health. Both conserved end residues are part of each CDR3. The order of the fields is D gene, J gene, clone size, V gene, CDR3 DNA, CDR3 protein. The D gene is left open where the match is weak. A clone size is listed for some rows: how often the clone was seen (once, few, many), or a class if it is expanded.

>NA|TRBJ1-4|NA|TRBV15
TGTGCCACCAGCAGAGATACAGAAAAACTGTTTTTT
CATSRDTEKLFF
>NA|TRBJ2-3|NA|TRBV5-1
TGCGCCAGCAGGAGAGGCGTTGGGACGGATACGCAGTATTTT
CASRRGVGTDTQYF
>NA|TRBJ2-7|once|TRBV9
TGTGCCAGCAGCGTACGCGCGGAGAACGGTCCCTACGAGCAGTACTTC
CASSVRAENGPYEQYF
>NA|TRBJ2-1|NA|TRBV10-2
TGCGCCAGCAACCGAAATGAGCAGTTCTTC
CASNRNEQFF
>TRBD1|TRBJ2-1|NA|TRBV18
TGTGCCAGCTCACGACAGGGGGCTAACAATGAGCAGTTCTTC
CASSRQGANNEQFF
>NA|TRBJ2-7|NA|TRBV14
TGTGCCAGCAGCCAATGGACTACGTCGATCTACGAGCAGTACTTC
CASSQWTTSIYEQYF
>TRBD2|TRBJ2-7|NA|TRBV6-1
TGTGCCAGCAGTTCGACTAGCGGCTACGAGCAGTACTTC
CASSSTSGYEQYF
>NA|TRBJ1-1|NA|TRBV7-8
TGTGCCAGCAGCTTAGCCGTAGTAGCTTTCTTT
CASSLAVVAFF
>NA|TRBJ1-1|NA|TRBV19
TGTGCCAGTAGTCCGACAATCGAGGTCGGAGCTTTCTTT
CASSPTIEVGAFF
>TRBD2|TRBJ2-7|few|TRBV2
TGTGCCAGCAGTGAGGGACTAGCGGGAGACGAGCAGTACTTC
CASSEGLAGDEQYF
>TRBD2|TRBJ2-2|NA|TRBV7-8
TGTGCCAGCAGCCGGATCGGACTAGCGGGAGAAGTGGTAACCGGGGAGCTGTTTTTT
CASSRIGLAGEVVTGELFF
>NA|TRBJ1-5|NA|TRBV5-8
TGTGCCAGCAGCTTGTTTAAGGGGCAGAATCAGCCCCAGCATTTT
CASSLFKGQNQPQHF
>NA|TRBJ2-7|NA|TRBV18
TGTGCCAGCTCACCACAGATCGGTGACGGGGTTCACTACGAGCAGTACTTC
CASSPQIGDGVHYEQYF
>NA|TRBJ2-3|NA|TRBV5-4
TGTGCCAGCAGGTCAGGGGCCTTGGATACGCAGTATTTT
CASRSGALDTQYF
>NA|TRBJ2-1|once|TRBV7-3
TGTGCCAGCAGCTCGGACGGGATTAATAGTGAGCAGTTCTTC
CASSSDGINSEQFF
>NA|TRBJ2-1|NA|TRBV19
TGTGCCAGTAGTAGACAAAACTTGGGGACCAATGAGCAGTTCTTC
CASSRQNLGTNEQFF
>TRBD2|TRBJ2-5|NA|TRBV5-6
TGTGCCAGCAGCTTGGGGGTAGCGGGTATTCAAGAGACCCAGTACTTC
CASSLGVAGIQETQYF
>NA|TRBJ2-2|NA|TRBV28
TGTGCCAGCAGCTACCACGGGACACCAGCCGGGGAGCTGTTTTTT
CASSYHGTPAGELFF
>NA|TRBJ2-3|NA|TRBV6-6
TGTGCCAGCAGTTACTCGATTCGTGTGGATACGCAGTATTTT
CASSYSIRVDTQYF
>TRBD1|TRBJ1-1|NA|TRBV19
TGTGCCAGTAGTTGGACAGGGAAAGCTTTCTTT
CASSWTGKAFF
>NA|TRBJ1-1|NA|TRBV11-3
TGTGCCAGCAGCTTCAGTTGGGAGACTGAAGCTTTCTTT
CASSFSWETEAFF
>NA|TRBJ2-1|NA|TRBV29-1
TGCAGCGTGGGTGTGGCGCCGGAGCAGTTCTTC
CSVGVAPEQFF
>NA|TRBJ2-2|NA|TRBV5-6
TGTGCCAGCAGTCTGACAGTGAACACCGGGGAGCTGTTTTTT
CASSLTVNTGELFF
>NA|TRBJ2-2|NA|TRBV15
TGTGCCACCAGCGGGGACCCTGGGGCCGGGGAGCTGTTTTTT
CATSGDPGAGELFF
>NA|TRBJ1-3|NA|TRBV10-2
TGCGCCAGCGGCAGTGGAAACACCATATATTTT
CASGSGNTIYF
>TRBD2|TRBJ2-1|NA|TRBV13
TGTGCCAGCAGCTTAGTTTCAGGGCTAGCGGCCCACCCTCTGTACAATGAGCAGTTCTTC
CASSLVSGLAAHPLYNEQFF
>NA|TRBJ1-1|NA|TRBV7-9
TGTGCCACTTCTACCCGACATGTCGGATCGGGTCCGGGCACTGAAGCTTTCTTT
CATSTRHVGSGPGTEAFF
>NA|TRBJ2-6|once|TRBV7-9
TGTGCCAGCAGCTTGAGCGGACAGTCTAATAGGGCCAACGTCCTGACTTTC
CASSLSGQSNRANVLTF
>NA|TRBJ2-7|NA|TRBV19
TGTGCCAGTAGTGGACAGTACTCCTACGAGCAGTACTTC
CASSGQYSYEQYF
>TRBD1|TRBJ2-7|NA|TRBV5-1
TGCGCCAGCAGCTTACACAGGGGGGCAGCCTACGAGCAGTACTTC
CASSLHRGAAYEQYF
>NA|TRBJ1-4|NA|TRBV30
TGTGCCTGGAGTGTTCGGGAAAAACTGTTTTTT
CAWSVREKLFF
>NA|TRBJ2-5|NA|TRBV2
TGTGCCAGCAGGATTACAGGGTACGAGACCCAGTACTTC
CASRITGYETQYF
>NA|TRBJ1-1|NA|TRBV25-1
TGTGCCAGCAGTGGCCGACAGCTCGTGAACACTGAAGCTTTCTTT
CASSGRQLVNTEAFF
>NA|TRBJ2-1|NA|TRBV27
TGTGCCAGCAGGGCGGCCCAGCGCCTGGTGTTGAATGAGCAGTTCTTC
CASRAAQRLVLNEQFF
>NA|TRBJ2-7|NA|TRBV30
TGTGCCTGGAGTGTATGGGGGAGCTCCTACGAGCAGTACTTC
CAWSVWGSSYEQYF
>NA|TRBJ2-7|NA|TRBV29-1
TGCAGCGTTACAGAGGGGACCTACGAGCAGTACTTC
CSVTEGTYEQYF